A selection of T cell receptor beta chains follows, all from one sample in a study of blood T cell repertoires in COVID-19. The table came from immunoSEQ multiplex PCR; TCRdb's copy has only in-frame clones and leaves some out. The table has over 150,000 clones, approximately 88% seen once. The material sequenced was peripheral blood. The source is a woman at least 80 years old with active or convalescent COVID-19. Each CDR3 is given with its conserved first and last residue. A D gene is named only where the DNA matches it firmly. A row's size may be missing; if present it is once, few, many or a size class.

j_gene	d_gene	abundance	v_gene	CDR3aa	CDR3nt
TRBJ2-1	TRBD2	.	TRBV19	CASMGDGGRFEQFF	TGTGCCAGCATGGGGGACGGGGGGAGGTTTGAGCAGTTCTTC
TRBJ1-5	TRBD1	.	TRBV9	CASSVQGAQPQHF	TGTGCCAGCAGCGTACAGGGGGCTCAGCCCCAGCATTTT
TRBJ1-5	.	.	TRBV7-2	CASSLGSQPQHF	TGTGCCAGCAGCTTAGGTAGTCAGCCCCAGCATTTT
TRBJ2-5	TRBD2	.	TRBV6-6	CASSTPGTSGETQYF	TGTGCCAGCAGTACCCCCGGGACTAGCGGGGAGACCCAGTACTTC
TRBJ1-2	TRBD1	.	TRBV3-1/TRBV3-2	CASSQDIGRGGYTF	TGTGCCAGCAGCCAAGATATTGGCAGGGGGGGCTACACCTTC
TRBJ2-2	TRBD1	once	TRBV13	CASSYPTGRNTGELFF	TGTGCCAGCAGCTATCCGACAGGGAGGAACACCGGGGAGCTGTTTTTT
TRBJ2-2	.	.	TRBV2	CASSQNPNTGELFF	TGTGCCAGCAGTCAGAACCCGAACACCGGGGAGCTGTTTTTT
TRBJ1-2	.	.	TRBV5-1	CASSPGGPALPNYGYTF	TGCGCCAGCAGCCCCGGGGGGCCCGCTTTGCCTAACTATGGCTACACCTTC
TRBJ2-4	.	.	TRBV9	CASSVGAGFDIQYF	TGTGCCAGCAGCGTAGGGGCGGGGTTTGACATTCAGTACTTC
TRBJ2-5	.	.	TRBV7-2	CASSLGKAGQQVRETQYF	TGTGCCAGCAGCTTAGGGAAGGCGGGACAGCAAGTACGGGAGACCCAGTACTTC
TRBJ1-6	.	.	TRBV14	CASSQASGQTLPLHF	TGTGCCAGCAGCCAAGCCTCAGGACAGACTCTCCCCCTCCACTTT
TRBJ1-1	TRBD1	.	TRBV18	CASSPQATGDGTEAFF	TGTGCCAGCTCACCCCAGGCAACAGGGGACGGGACTGAAGCTTTCTTT
TRBJ1-1	.	once	TRBV5-1	CASRQGTEAFF	TGCGCCAGCCGGCAGGGAACTGAAGCTTTCTTT
TRBJ1-2	TRBD1	.	TRBV3-1/TRBV3-2	CASSKPGGNYGYTF	TGTGCCAGCAGCAAGCCAGGGGGTAACTATGGCTACACCTTC
TRBJ1-5	TRBD1	.	TRBV4-3	CASSQDTGGQPQHF	TGCGCCAGCAGCCAAGATACAGGGGGTCAGCCCCAGCATTTT
TRBJ2-1	TRBD2	.	TRBV7-2	CATTSGVHSYNEQFF	TGTGCCACCACTAGCGGGGTGCACTCCTACAATGAGCAGTTCTTC
TRBJ1-3	TRBD1	.	TRBV7-2	CASSLVAGGSGNTIYF	TGTGCCAGCAGCTTAGTGGCAGGGGGCTCTGGAAACACCATATATTTT
TRBJ1-6	.	.	TRBV6-4	CASGEGANSPLHF	TGTGCCAGCGGGGAAGGGGCCAATTCACCCCTCCACTTT
TRBJ2-5	TRBD1	.	TRBV7-8	CASSLSWTGGWETQYF	TGTGCCAGCAGCTTAAGTTGGACAGGGGGCTGGGAGACCCAGTACTTC
TRBJ2-1	TRBD2	.	TRBV11-2	CASSFGLAALDNEQFF	TGTGCCAGCAGTTTCGGACTAGCGGCATTAGACAATGAGCAGTTCTTC
TRBJ2-7	TRBD1	.	TRBV10-3	CAMGTAYEQYF	TGTGCCATGGGGACAGCCTACGAGCAGTACTTC
TRBJ1-6	TRBD1	.	TRBV11-2	CASSLGQAVNSPLHF	TGTGCCAGCAGCTTGGGACAGGCCGTAAATTCACCCCTCCACTTT
TRBJ1-1	TRBD1	.	TRBV19	CASNQGAGNTEAFF	TGTGCCAGTAATCAGGGGGCCGGGAACACTGAAGCTTTCTTT
TRBJ1-3	.	few	TRBV19	CASSTGSQGAGNTIYF	TGTGCCAGTAGTACAGGGTCGCAGGGTGCTGGAAACACCATATATTTT
TRBJ2-7	.	.	TRBV5-8	CASSLSGLSYSYEQYF	TGTGCCAGCAGCTTGAGCGGGTTGTCCTACTCCTACGAGCAGTACTTC
TRBJ2-7	.	once	TRBV5-5	CASSLQGEPYEQYF	TGTGCCAGCAGCCTACAAGGAGAACCCTACGAGCAGTACTTC
TRBJ2-3	TRBD2	.	TRBV4-3	CASSQDLAGGHDTQYF	TGCGCCAGCAGCCAAGATCTAGCGGGGGGGCATGATACGCAGTATTTT
TRBJ1-3	TRBD1	.	TRBV15	CATSRALTGGVNTIYF	TGTGCCACCAGCAGAGCCCTCACAGGGGGCGTAAACACCATATATTTT
TRBJ1-5	.	.	TRBV10-1	CASSEVRDSGGNQPQHF	TGCGCCAGCAGTGAGGTCCGGGACTCCGGGGGCAATCAGCCCCAGCATTTT
TRBJ2-6	.	.	TRBV19	CASSNDNSGANVLTF	TGTGCCAGTAGTAACGACAACTCTGGGGCCAACGTCCTGACTTTC
TRBJ2-7	TRBD2	.	TRBV6-2/TRBV6-3	CASSAGTSGARTPEQYF	TGTGCCAGCAGCGCCGGGACTAGCGGGGCCCGCACCCCCGAGCAGTACTTC
TRBJ1-3	.	few	TRBV10-3	CAISEGQSSSGNTIYF	TGTGCCATCAGTGAGGGGCAGAGCAGCTCTGGAAACACCATATATTTT
TRBJ2-1	TRBD2	.	TRBV7-9	CASSSLAGGRNEQFF	TGTGCCAGCAGCTCACTAGCGGGGGGGCGGAATGAGCAGTTCTTC
TRBJ2-1	TRBD1	once	TRBV27	CASSLGFRDRLSFPYNEQFF	TGTGCCAGCAGTTTAGGCTTCAGGGACAGGTTAAGTTTTCCCTACAATGAGCAGTTCTTC
TRBJ1-1	TRBD1	.	TRBV6-5	CASSYLDRGQNTEAFF	TGTGCCAGCAGTTACTTAGACAGGGGACAGAACACTGAAGCTTTCTTT
TRBJ2-7	TRBD2	.	TRBV19	CASSAGTSQGKEQYF	TGTGCCAGTAGTGCCGGGACTAGCCAAGGAAAAGAGCAGTACTTC
TRBJ1-1	TRBD1	few	TRBV5-4	CASSLNRGQGEAFF	TGTGCCAGCAGCTTGAACAGGGGGCAGGGTGAAGCTTTCTTT
TRBJ1-3	.	.	TRBV5-1	CASSLTGQSMASGNTIYF	TGCGCCAGCAGCTTAACGGGACAATCTATGGCCTCTGGAAACACCATATATTTT
TRBJ2-1	TRBD1	.	TRBV7-9	CASSLGQGATNEQFF	TGTGCCAGCAGCTTAGGGCAGGGGGCGACCAATGAGCAGTTCTTC
TRBJ1-6	.	few	TRBV7-8	CASSLEGRQSPLHF	TGTGCCAGCAGCTTGGAGGGGCGGCAATCACCCCTCCACTTT
TRBJ2-2	.	.	TRBV4-3	CASSQETQGRTGELFF	TGCGCCAGCAGCCAAGAGACACAGGGTAGGACCGGGGAGCTGTTTTTT
TRBJ1-1	TRBD1	.	TRBV5-1	CASSLARDRGTSGAFF	TGCGCCAGCAGCTTGGCCAGGGACAGGGGGACCTCTGGGGCTTTCTTT
TRBJ2-7	.	.	TRBV7-2	CASARRLGYEQYF	TGTGCCAGCGCACGACGACTGGGCTACGAGCAGTACTTC
TRBJ1-2	.	.	TRBV9	CASSRGDSHWGYTF	TGTGCCAGCAGCAGAGGGGACTCCCATTGGGGCTACACCTTC
TRBJ1-4	.	.	TRBV15	CATSSPYGGGEKLFF	TGTGCCACCAGCAGCCCCTATGGGGGCGGTGAAAAACTGTTTTTT
TRBJ1-1	TRBD1	.	TRBV18	CASSRTGTGVGTRTEAFF	TGTGCCAGCTCACGTACCGGGACAGGGGTGGGAACGAGGACTGAAGCTTTCTTT
TRBJ1-2	TRBD1	.	TRBV6-2/TRBV6-3	CASSYWDSEGYTF	TGTGCCAGCAGTTACTGGGACAGTGAGGGCTACACCTTC
TRBJ2-2	TRBD2	.	TRBV19	CASSIRAGGTGELFF	TGTGCCAGTAGTATCCGCGCGGGAGGGACCGGGGAGCTGTTTTTT
TRBJ2-5	TRBD1	once	TRBV7-8	CASSPGQGPQYF	TGTGCCAGTAGCCCGGGACAGGGTCCCCAGTACTTC
TRBJ1-5	.	.	TRBV18	CASSLSGGNQPQHF	TGTGCCAGCTCACTTTCAGGGGGCAATCAGCCCCAGCATTTT
TRBJ1-2	.	.	TRBV6-5	CASLAGGGYGYTF	TGTGCCAGCCTCGCGGGGGGCGGCTATGGCTACACCTTC
TRBJ2-7	TRBD2	.	TRBV30	CAWSRLMAGGLRNEQYF	TGTGCCTGGAGTCGATTGATGGCGGGGGGGTTGAGGAACGAGCAGTACTTC
TRBJ2-7	TRBD1	.	TRBV11-3	CASSLSLRGPEQYF	TGTGCCAGCAGCTTATCTTTAAGGGGGCCCGAGCAGTACTTC
TRBJ1-5	.	.	TRBV6-1	CASSEGWSRSNQPQHF	TGTGCCAGCAGTGAAGGATGGTCGCGGAGCAATCAGCCCCAGCATTTT
TRBJ1-1	TRBD1	.	TRBV28	CASSGRTGVENTEAFF	TGTGCCAGCAGTGGCCGGACAGGGGTCGAAAACACTGAAGCTTTCTTT
TRBJ1-6	.	.	TRBV4-2	CASSQELDGGNSPLHF	TGTGCCAGCAGCCAGGAACTGGACGGGGGGAATTCACCCCTCCACTTT
TRBJ2-2	.	few	TRBV5-1	CASSSREGVGELFF	TGCGCCAGCAGCTCGCGCGAAGGGGTCGGGGAGCTGTTTTTT
TRBJ1-3	.	few	TRBV10-3	CAISEITGSGNTIYF	TGTGCCATCAGTGAAATAACAGGGAGTGGAAACACCATATATTTT
TRBJ1-2	TRBD1	.	TRBV12-3/TRBV12-4	CASSLGQYGYTF	TGTGCCAGCAGCCTGGGACAGTATGGCTACACCTTC